This T cell receptor (beta chain) emerged from a study of blood T cell repertoires in COVID-19. Study-wide background: Acute-phase and convalescent COVID-19 samples originated in the United States, Italy and Spain. PBMCs, B-cell-depleted T cells, or T cells were the source of the cDNA or gDNA that made up the material.

Method: immunoSEQ multiplex PCR; TCRdb's copy keeps in-frame clones and lacks some. The sample contains some 100,000 clones, more than 65% of which appear only once. The CDR3 totals 12 residues. V was trimmed by 5 bases and J by 14 bases, leaving 15 bases between them. Sequenced: peripheral blood. This receptor was obtained from a man between 65 and 80 years old with active or convalescent COVID-19. The chain links TRBV12-3 or TRBV12-4 to TRBJ1-4; D is ambiguous. The CDR3 DNA reads TGTGCCAGCAGTCCATCATTAGTCCGGCTGTTTTTT. It is translated as CASSPSLVRLFF.